A selection of T cell receptor beta chains follows, all from one sample in a study of CD8 T cells in Susac syndrome. MiXCR, applied by TCRdb to the immunoSEQ multiplex PCR reads, yields one record per CDR3 protein. The sample includes roughly 100,000 distinct CDR3 sequences, around 94% of them seen just once. Source material: CD8+ T cells from PBMCs. These receptors all stem from a human donor with Susac syndrome. Both conserved end residues are part of each CDR3.

TRBJ2-1	TRBV12-3/TRBV12-4	CASSLVLGYNEQFF
TRBJ2-1	TRBV27	CASSLGGSSYNEQFF
TRBJ2-1	TRBV24-1	CATSDFGTPNEQFF
TRBJ2-5	TRBV5-6	CASSSTFSGQETQYF
TRBJ2-3	TRBV12-3/TRBV12-4	CASSLGIDTQYF
TRBJ2-1	TRBV12-3/TRBV12-4	CASSPRASSDEQFF
TRBJ2-7	TRBV7-9	CASSSGSSRGTYEQYF
TRBJ2-1	TRBV12-3/TRBV12-4	CASSLGRTEQFF
TRBJ2-7	TRBV25-1	CASSESLEQYF
TRBJ2-6	TRBV12-3/TRBV12-4	CASSMGTSGANVLTF